These T cell receptor beta chains were read from a single sample in a study of long-term antiretroviral therapy in people with HIV. Sequenced by immunoSEQ multiplex PCR; TCRdb stores in-frame clones only, minus some. The table lists around 20,000 clones, around three quarters of them singletons. This material consisted of unsorted PBMCs, taken 2.2 years after starting antiretroviral therapy. The receptor source for this set is a man aged 45-60 years with HIV. CDR3s include the opening cysteine and the closing phenylalanine or tryptophan. D genes are given only for firm matches. Size tells how often a clone was seen (once, few, many) or the class of an expanded clone, and some rows leave it out.

NA	TRBV15	TRBJ2-7	NA	CATSRDKGTATYEQYF	TGTGCCACCAGCAGAGATAAAGGGACTGCCACCTACGAGCAGTACTTC
NA	TRBV7-7	TRBJ1-1	NA	CASSLAPGDTEAFF	TGTGCCAGCAGCTTAGCTCCAGGGGACACTGAAGCTTTCTTT
NA	TRBV6-5	TRBJ1-5	few	CASSPQYNQPQHF	TGTGCCAGCAGTCCCCAGTACAATCAGCCCCAGCATTTT
NA	TRBV18	TRBJ2-2	NA	CASSPPTNTGELFF	TGTGCCAGCTCACCTCCGACGAACACCGGGGAGCTGTTTTTT
NA	TRBV6-5	TRBJ2-2	few	CASSYGPRAGELFF	TGTGCCAGCAGTTATGGCCCTAGGGCAGGGGAGCTGTTTTTT
NA	TRBV6-5	TRBJ2-6	NA	CASSYSSGPDLTF	TGTGCCAGCAGTTACTCGAGCGGACCGGACCTGACTTTC
NA	TRBV11-2	TRBJ2-2	NA	CASSFQNTGELFF	TGTGCCAGCAGCTTCCAGAACACCGGGGAGCTGTTTTTT
NA	TRBV6-1	TRBJ1-2	NA	CASSRPPNGYTF	TGTGCCAGCAGTCGACCCCCGAACGGCTACACCTTC
NA	TRBV7-2	TRBJ2-3	NA	CASSLGAGPTDTQYF	TGTGCCAGCAGCTTAGGGGCGGGGCCCACAGATACGCAGTATTTT
NA	TRBV21-1	TRBJ1-4	NA	CASRTTGQLSANEKLFF	TGTGCCAGCAGAACTACGGGACAGTTGTCGGCTAATGAAAAACTGTTTTTT
NA	TRBV5-1	TRBJ2-1	NA	CASSFPTEGNEQFF	TGCGCCAGCAGCTTTCCGACGGAGGGGAATGAGCAGTTCTTC
TRBD2	TRBV7-2	TRBJ2-5	once	CASSLAVAGGTGTQYF	TGTGCCAGCAGCTTAGCCGTAGCGGGGGGGACGGGGACCCAGTACTTC
TRBD1	TRBV7-3	TRBJ2-3	few	CASSSGTGADTQYF	TGTGCCAGCAGTTCCGGGACAGGAGCAGATACGCAGTATTTT
TRBD1	TRBV28	TRBJ2-1	NA	CASSLWSRGLGNEQFF	TGTGCCAGCAGTTTATGGAGCAGGGGGCTAGGCAATGAGCAGTTCTTC
TRBD1	TRBV28	TRBJ2-5	NA	CASSHRGYGETQYF	TGTGCCAGCAGTCACAGGGGATATGGAGAGACCCAGTACTTC